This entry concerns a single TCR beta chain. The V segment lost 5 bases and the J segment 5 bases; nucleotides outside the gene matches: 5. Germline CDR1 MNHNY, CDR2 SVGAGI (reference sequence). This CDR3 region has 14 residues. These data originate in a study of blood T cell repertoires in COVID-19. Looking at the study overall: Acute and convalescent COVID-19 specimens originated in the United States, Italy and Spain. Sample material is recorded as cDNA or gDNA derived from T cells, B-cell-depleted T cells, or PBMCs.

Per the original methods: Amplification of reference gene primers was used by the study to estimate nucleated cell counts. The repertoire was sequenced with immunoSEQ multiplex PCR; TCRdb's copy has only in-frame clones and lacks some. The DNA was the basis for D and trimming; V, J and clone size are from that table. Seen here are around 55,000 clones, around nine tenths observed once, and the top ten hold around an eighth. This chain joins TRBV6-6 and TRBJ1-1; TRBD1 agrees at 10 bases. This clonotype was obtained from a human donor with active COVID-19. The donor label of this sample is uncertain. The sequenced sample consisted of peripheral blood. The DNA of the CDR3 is TGTGCCAGCAGTCGACAGGGGGCAGAGACTGAAGCTTTCTTT. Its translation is CASSRQGAETEAFF.